This record looks at one T cell receptor beta chain sequence and its context. These data come from a study of tumor and adjacent non-tumor tissue in lung cancer. No cell sorting was done before RNA was extracted from the tissue. TCRbeta libraries were built with three rounds of nested PCR, modified from ARM-PCR. TCRdb re-derived calls from the multiplex PCR reads in MiXCR, one entry per CDR3 protein. The sample includes roughly 76,000 distinct CDR3 sequences, less than 75% of them seen just once. Sequences were obtained from lung tumor tissue. This sequence was found in a woman between 65 and 79 years old with non-small cell lung cancer.

The CDR3 DNA reads TGTGCCTGGAGGTCACCTCACAGGTTTCACGGCCACACCTTC. It encodes CAWRSPHRFHGHTF. V and J are TRBV30 and TRBJ1-2; TRBD1 might be the D (5 bases). Between the trimmed V and J ends, which lost 3 bases and 12 bases, there was a span of 23 bases. The CDR3 is made up of 14 amino acids. From germline, CDR1 is GTSNPN and CDR2 SVGIG (reference sequence). Together with reference TRBV30 and TRBJ1-2, the CDR3 gives the full variable domain: SQTIHQWPATLVQPVGSPLSLECTVEGTSNPNLYWYRQAAGRGLQLLFYSVGIGQISSEVPQNLSASRPQDRQFILSSKKLLLSDSGFYLCAWRSPHRFHGHTFGSGTRLTVV.